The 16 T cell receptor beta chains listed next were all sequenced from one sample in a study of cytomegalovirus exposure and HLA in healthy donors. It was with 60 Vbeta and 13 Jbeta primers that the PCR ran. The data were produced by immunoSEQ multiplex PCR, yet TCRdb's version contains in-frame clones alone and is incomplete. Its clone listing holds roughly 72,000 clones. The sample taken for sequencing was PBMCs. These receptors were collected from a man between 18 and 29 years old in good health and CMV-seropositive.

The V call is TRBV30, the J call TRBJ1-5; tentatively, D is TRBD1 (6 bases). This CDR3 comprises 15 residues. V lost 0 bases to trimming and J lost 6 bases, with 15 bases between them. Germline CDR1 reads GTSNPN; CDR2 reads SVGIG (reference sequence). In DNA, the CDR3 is TGTGCCTGGAGTGTACGGGCAGGGGCCGGTCAGCCCCAGCATTTT. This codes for CAWSVRAGAGQPQHF. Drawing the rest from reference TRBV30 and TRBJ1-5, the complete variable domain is SQTIHQWPATLVQPVGSPLSLECTVEGTSNPNLYWYRQAAGRGLQLLFYSVGIGQISSEVPQNLSASRPQDRQFILSSKKLLLSDSGFYLCAWSVRAGAGQPQHFGDGTRLSIL.

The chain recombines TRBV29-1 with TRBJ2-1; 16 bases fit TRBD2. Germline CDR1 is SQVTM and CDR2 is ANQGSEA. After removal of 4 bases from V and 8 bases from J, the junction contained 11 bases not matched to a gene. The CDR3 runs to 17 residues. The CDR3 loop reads CSVVGTSGRAGRDEQFF. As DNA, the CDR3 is TGCAGCGTTGTTGGGACTAGCGGGAGGGCCGGCCGGGATGAGCAGTTCTTC.

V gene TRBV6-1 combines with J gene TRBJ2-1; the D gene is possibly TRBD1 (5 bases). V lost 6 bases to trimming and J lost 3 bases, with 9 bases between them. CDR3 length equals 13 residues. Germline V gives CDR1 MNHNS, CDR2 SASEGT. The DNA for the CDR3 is TGTGCCAGCAGATTAGACAGCTACAATGAGCAGTTCTTC. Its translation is CASRLDSYNEQFF.

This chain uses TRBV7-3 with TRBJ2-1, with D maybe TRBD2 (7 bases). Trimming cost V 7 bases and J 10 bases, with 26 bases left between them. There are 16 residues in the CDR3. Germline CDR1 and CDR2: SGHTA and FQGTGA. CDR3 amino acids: CASNLLGGGLLEEQFF. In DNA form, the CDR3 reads TGTGCCAGCAACCTTCTAGGGGGGGGCCTGTTAGAAGAGCAGTTCTTC. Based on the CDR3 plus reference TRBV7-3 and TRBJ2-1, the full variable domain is GAGVSQTPSNKVTEKGKYVELRCDPISGHTALYWYRQSLGQGPEFLIYFQGTGAADDSGLPNDRFFAVRPEGSVSTLKIQRTERGDSAVYLCASNLLGGGLLEEQFFGPGTRLTVL.

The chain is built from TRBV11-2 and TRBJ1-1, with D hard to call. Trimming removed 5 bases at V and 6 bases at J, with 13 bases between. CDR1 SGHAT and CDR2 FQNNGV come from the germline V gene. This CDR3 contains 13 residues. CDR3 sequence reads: CASSPGLAAEAFF. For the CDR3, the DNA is TGTGCCAGCAGCCCCGGACTTGCGGCTGAAGCTTTCTTT.

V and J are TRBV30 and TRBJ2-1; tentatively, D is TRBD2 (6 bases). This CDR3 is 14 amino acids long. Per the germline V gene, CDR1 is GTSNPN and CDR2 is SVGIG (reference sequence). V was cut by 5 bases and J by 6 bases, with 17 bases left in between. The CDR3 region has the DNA TGTGCCTGGGGTCAGGGACTGTCGCCCAATGAGCAGTTCTTC. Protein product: CAWGQGLSPNEQFF.

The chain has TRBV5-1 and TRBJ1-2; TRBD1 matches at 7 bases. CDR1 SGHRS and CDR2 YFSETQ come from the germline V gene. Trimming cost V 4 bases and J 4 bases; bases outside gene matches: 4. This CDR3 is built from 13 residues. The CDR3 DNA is TGCGCCAGCAGCATTAGACAGGGCTATGGCTACACCTTC. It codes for CASSIRQGYGYTF.

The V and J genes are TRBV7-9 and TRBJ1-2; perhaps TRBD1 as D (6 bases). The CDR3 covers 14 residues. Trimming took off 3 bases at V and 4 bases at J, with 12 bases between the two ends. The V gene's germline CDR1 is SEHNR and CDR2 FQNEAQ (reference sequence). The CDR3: CASSLRTALYGYTF. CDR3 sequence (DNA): TGTGCCAGCAGCTTGAGGACAGCGCTCTATGGCTACACCTTC.

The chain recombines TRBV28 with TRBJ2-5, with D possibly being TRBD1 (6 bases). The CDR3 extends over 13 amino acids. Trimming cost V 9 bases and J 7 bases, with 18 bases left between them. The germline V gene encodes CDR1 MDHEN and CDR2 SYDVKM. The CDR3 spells CASSSNPQGTQYF. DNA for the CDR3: TGTGCCAGTAGTAGTAACCCACAGGGGACCCAGTACTTC. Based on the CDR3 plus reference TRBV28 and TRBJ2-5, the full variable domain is DVKVTQSSRYLVKRTGEKVFLECVQDMDHENMFWYRQDPGLGLRLIYFSYDVKMKEKGDIPEGYSVSREKKERFSLILESASTNQTSMYLCASSSNPQGTQYFGPGTRLLVL.

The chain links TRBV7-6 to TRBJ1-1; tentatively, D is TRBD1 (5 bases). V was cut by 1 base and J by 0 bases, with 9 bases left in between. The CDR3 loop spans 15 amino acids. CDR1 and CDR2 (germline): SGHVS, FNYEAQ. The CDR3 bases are TGTGCCAGCAGCTTAGGGGGCCCCATGAACACTGAAGCTTTCTTT. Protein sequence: CASSLGGPMNTEAFF.

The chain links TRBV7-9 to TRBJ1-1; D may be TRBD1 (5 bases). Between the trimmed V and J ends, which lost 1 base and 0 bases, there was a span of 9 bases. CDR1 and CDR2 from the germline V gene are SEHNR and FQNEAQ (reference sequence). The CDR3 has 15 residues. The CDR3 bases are TGTGCCAGCAGCTTAGGTCGGGGGATGAACACTGAAGCTTTCTTT. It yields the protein CASSLGRGMNTEAFF.

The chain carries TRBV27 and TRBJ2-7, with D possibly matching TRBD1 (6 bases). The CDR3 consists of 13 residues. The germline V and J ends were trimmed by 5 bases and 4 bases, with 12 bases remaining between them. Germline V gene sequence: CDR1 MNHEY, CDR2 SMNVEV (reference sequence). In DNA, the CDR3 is TGTGCCAGCAGTGTCGACAGGCTGTACGAGCAGTACTTC. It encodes CASSVDRLYEQYF.

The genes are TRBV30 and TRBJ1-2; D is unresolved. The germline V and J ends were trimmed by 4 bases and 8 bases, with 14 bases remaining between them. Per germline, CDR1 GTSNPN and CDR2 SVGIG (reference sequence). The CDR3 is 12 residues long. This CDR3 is CAWTGSAEGYTF. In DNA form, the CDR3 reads TGTGCCTGGACCGGGTCTGCCGAAGGCTACACCTTC.

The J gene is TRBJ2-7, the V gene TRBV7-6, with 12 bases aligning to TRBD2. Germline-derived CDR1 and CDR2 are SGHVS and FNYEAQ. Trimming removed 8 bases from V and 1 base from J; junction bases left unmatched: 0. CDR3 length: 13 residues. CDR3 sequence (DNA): TGTGCCAGCGGACTAGCGGGGTCCTACGAGCAGTACTTC. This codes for CASGLAGSYEQYF.

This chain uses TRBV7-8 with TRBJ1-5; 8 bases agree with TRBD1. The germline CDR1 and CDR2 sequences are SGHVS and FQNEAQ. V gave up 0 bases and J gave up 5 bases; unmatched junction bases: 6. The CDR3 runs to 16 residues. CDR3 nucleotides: TGTGCCAGCAGCTTAGCGGGGGACAGGAGGCATCAGCCCCAGCATTTT. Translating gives CASSLAGDRRHQPQHF.

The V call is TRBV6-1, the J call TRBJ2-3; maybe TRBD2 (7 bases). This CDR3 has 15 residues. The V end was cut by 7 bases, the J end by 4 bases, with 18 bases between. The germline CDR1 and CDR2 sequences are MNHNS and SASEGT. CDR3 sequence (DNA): TGTGCCAGCATAAGGGGGGGGCAGGGTTCAGATACGCAGTATTTT. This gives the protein CASIRGGQGSDTQYF.